Here is one T cell receptor (beta chain) with its context. No antigen is known for it. The record originates from a study of spatial heterogeneity in lung cancer. The time point: blood at routine non-recurrence follow-up after resection. Whole RNA, isolated from tumor, nontumor lung or frozen PBMC, was sequenced without prior sorting. The study, taken as a whole, reports: Relative to follow-up, resection was when ubiquitous expanded tumor TCRs appeared more in blood.

Unique molecular identifiers, one per molecule, were present on every TCR cDNA molecule. TCRdb reprocessed the 5' RACE reads with MiXCR, giving one entry per CDR3 protein. The sample includes under 150,000 distinct CDR3 sequences, 9.5% to 15% seen only once; the top ten take 16%. Germline CDR1 reads LGHDT; CDR2 reads YNNKEL (reference sequence). The CDR3 runs to 18 residues. Trimming took 1 base from V and 4 from J; bases not matched to a gene: 15. The receptor was isolated from a male donor with early-stage non-small cell lung cancer. The V gene is TRBV3-1, the J gene TRBJ1-2; TRBD1 agrees at 7 bases. The sequences come from PBMCs, collected at follow-up. The CDR3: CASSQATPGTATRYGYTF. In nucleotides, the CDR3 is TGTGCCAGCAGCCAAGCGACCCCCGGGACAGCGACACGCTATGGCTACACCTTC.